Below are 18 T cell receptor beta chains sequenced from a single sample in a study of T-cell reconstitution after alpha-beta-depleted transplantation in children. Unique molecular identifiers were used to barcode this TCRbeta library. Using its own MiXCR run on the PCR reads, TCRdb lists one record per CDR3 protein. The sample comprises about 980,000 distinct CDR3 sequences, about 29% of which are singletons, and around 30% rests with the top ten. This sample comprised PBMCs, mostly from graft donor cells, obtained 360 days after TCRalphabeta/CD19-depleted stem cell transplant. Source of these receptors: a boy younger than two who had a stem cell transplant for SCID, so the T cells may come from the graft donor.

This clonotype was seen only a few times. CDR3 coding DNA: TGTGCCAGCAGTTCCAACTACTATAACGAAGACGCAGATACGCAGTATTTT. It specifies CASSSNYYNEDADTQYF. The V call is TRBV12-3 or TRBV12-4, the J call TRBJ2-3, with unresolved D. V was shortened by 4 bases and J by 4 bases, with 21 bases between the two germline ends. The CDR3 extends over 17 amino acids.

This clonotype came up a few times. This chain joins TRBV4-3 and TRBJ2-2; 10 bases map to TRBD2. This CDR3 has 17 amino acids. With V trimmed by 4 bases and J by 4 bases, 9 bases remained unmatched. Germline V gene sequence: CDR1 LGHNA, CDR2 YSLEER. The CDR3 reads CASSLSGGASPTGELFF. The CDR3 DNA sequence: TGCGCCAGCAGCCTAAGCGGGGGGGCCTCGCCCACCGGGGAGCTGTTTTTT.

The chain employs TRBV5-1 and TRBJ1-5, with 7 bases fitting TRBD1. In germline, CDR1 is SGHRS, CDR2 YFSETQ. This CDR3 is built from 15 residues. With V trimmed by 1 base and J by 2 bases, 3 bases remained unmatched. The CDR3 sequence is CASSLSGGRNQPQHF. The CDR3 nucleotides read TGCGCCAGCAGCTTGTCAGGGGGACGCAATCAGCCCCAGCATTTT.

This clonotype was detected only a few times. The genes are TRBV20-1 and TRBJ2-7; TRBD1 matches at 9 bases. CDR1 DFQATT and CDR2 SNEGSKA come from the germline V gene (reference sequence). The CDR3 totals 15 residues. With 2 bases clipped from V and 0 bases from J, the junction kept 5 bases outside the gene matches. CDR3: CSARMPTGGSYEQYF. The CDR3 coding sequence is TGCAGTGCTAGAATGCCGACAGGGGGCTCCTACGAGCAGTACTTC.

The chain uses TRBV5-1 and TRBJ2-3; perhaps TRBD2 as D (6 bases). Deletions cut 0 bases from V and 5 bases from J, with 19 bases between. Germline V gene sequence: CDR1 SGHRS, CDR2 YFSETQ. CDR3 size: 17 residues. This chain's CDR3 is CASSLVFGPGDEDTQYF. CDR3 nucleotides: TGCGCCAGCAGCTTGGTCTTTGGTCCGGGGGACGAAGATACGCAGTATTTT. The variable domain in full, completed from reference TRBV5-1 and TRBJ2-3, reads KAGVTQTPRYLIKTRGQQVTLSCSPISGHRSVSWYQQTPGQGLQFLFEYFSETQRNKGNFPGRFSGRQFSNSRSEMNVSTLELGDSALYLCASSLVFGPGDEDTQYFGPGTRLTVL.

The chain uses TRBV10-3 and TRBJ1-1, with TRBD1 as a possible D gene (5 bases). Germline V lookup: CDR1 ENHRY, CDR2 SYGVKD. The CDR3 spans 14 residues. Trimming cost V 8 bases and J 2 bases, with 15 bases left between them. CDR3 coding DNA: TGTGCCATCCGCCTGGGGGTCTACAACACTGAAGCTTTCTTT. Protein product: CAIRLGVYNTEAFF.

The V and J genes are TRBV10-2 and TRBJ2-7, with 9 bases lining up with TRBD1. Germline-derived CDR1 and CDR2 are WSHSY and SAAADI. V trimming: 2 bases; J trimming: 3 bases; junction bases outside the gene matches: 11. CDR3 length: 17 residues. The CDR3 DNA follows: TGCGCCAGCAGTGAGAAGGGTGGGACAGGGAGTTTCTACGAGCAGTACTTC. Its translation is CASSEKGGTGSFYEQYF.

This clonotype was picked up one time. The chain has TRBV7-9 and TRBJ1-1; D uncertain. The germline CDR1 and CDR2 sequences are SEHNR and FQNEAQ (reference sequence). CDR3 length: 14 residues. V was trimmed by 4 bases and J by 1 base, leaving 10 bases between them. CDR3 in amino acids: CASSSPFPNTEAFF. DNA of the CDR3: TGTGCCAGCAGCTCCCCTTTCCCGAACACTGAAGCTTTCTTT.

This clonotype was counted a few times. V usage is TRBV20-1 and J usage is TRBJ2-5; possible D gene TRBD2, 6 bases. Germline assignment: CDR1 DFQATT and CDR2 SNEGSKA (reference sequence). V lost 5 bases and J lost 4, with 17 bases in between. The CDR3 runs 14 residues. The CDR3 here is CSAYASYGGETQYF. For the CDR3, the DNA is TGCAGTGCTTATGCCTCCTACGGGGGAGAGACCCAGTACTTC.

This clonotype was seen only a few times. V usage is TRBV12-3 or TRBV12-4 and J usage is TRBJ1-4; perhaps TRBD1 as D (5 bases). V was clipped by 4 bases and J by 0 bases, with 12 bases between them. The CDR3 consists of 16 residues. CDR3 sequence (DNA): TGTGCCAGCAGTTGGGGACGGATTACAACTAATGAAAAACTGTTTTTT. It encodes CASSWGRITTNEKLFF.

J is TRBJ1-2 and V is TRBV7-8; TRBD1 might be the D (6 bases). The CDR3 covers 13 residues. Trimming shortened V by 1 base and J by 7 bases, and 10 bases separated the two germline ends. Germline assignment: CDR1 SGHVS and CDR2 FQNEAQ. The DNA of the CDR3 is TGTGCCAGCAGCTTAGAGGGGGGGCTTGGCTACACCTTC. Its translation is CASSLEGGLGYTF.

This chain links TRBV5-1 with TRBJ2-5; TRBD2 matches 8 bases. The CDR3 consists of 17 residues. From germline, CDR1 is SGHRS and CDR2 YFSETQ. V lost 1 base, J lost 2 bases, and 10 bases stayed unmatched. CDR3: CASSLSASGSIQETQYF. The DNA of the CDR3 is TGCGCCAGCAGCTTGAGCGCGAGCGGGAGTATTCAAGAGACCCAGTACTTC.

The chain links TRBV5-1 to TRBJ2-1, with TRBD1 matching over 9 bases. CDR3 length: 14 residues. Germline CDR1 is SGHRS and CDR2 is YFSETQ. The trim removed 5 bases at V and 5 bases at J, leaving 5 bases unmatched. The CDR3 is CASRTGTGHNEQFF. The DNA of the CDR3 is TGCGCCAGCAGAACGGGGACAGGGCACAATGAGCAGTTCTTC. Using reference TRBV5-1 and TRBJ2-1 for the parts outside the CDR3, the full variable domain is KAGVTQTPRYLIKTRGQQVTLSCSPISGHRSVSWYQQTPGQGLQFLFEYFSETQRNKGNFPGRFSGRQFSNSRSEMNVSTLELGDSALYLCASRTGTGHNEQFFGPGTRLTVL.

The chain combines TRBV11-1 with TRBJ2-1; D gene uncertain. Germline-derived CDR1 and CDR2 are SGHAT and FQDESV (reference sequence). V lost 5 bases and J lost 3, with 8 bases in between. This CDR3 spans 13 amino acids. Here the CDR3 reads CASSPQRYNEQFF. The CDR3 nucleotides are TGTGCCAGCAGCCCCCAGCGCTACAATGAGCAGTTCTTC. The full variable domain, in which reference TRBV11-1 and TRBJ2-1 provide the parts outside the CDR3, is EAEVAQSPRYKITEKSQAVAFWCDPISGHATLYWYRQILGQGPELLVQFQDESVVDDSQLPKDRFSAERLKGVDSTLKIQPAELGDSAMYLCASSPQRYNEQFFGPGTRLTVL.

This clonotype was counted only a few times. CDR3 amino acids: CASSKDPLNLPSNYGYTF. DNA for the CDR3: TGTGCCAGCAGCAAAGACCCTTTAAATCTTCCCTCTAACTATGGCTACACCTTC. The V and J genes are TRBV21-1 and TRBJ1-2. TRBV21-1 is marked as a pseudogene. This CDR3 comprises 18 residues.

This clonotype was found a few times. Written as DNA, the CDR3 is TGTGCCAGCAGCCAAGAACACTACAATGAGCAGTTCTTC. This sequence encodes CASSQEHYNEQFF. The J gene is TRBJ2-1, the V gene TRBV3-1; D is uncertain. The length of the CDR3 is 13 residues. V was trimmed by 0 bases and J by 3 bases, leaving 3 bases between them. The germline CDR1 and CDR2 sequences are LGHDT and YNNKEL (reference sequence).

V and J are TRBV27 and TRBJ2-7; D is unclear. V lost 5 bases and J lost 6, with 17 bases in between. The germline CDR1 and CDR2 sequences are MNHEY and SMNVEV (reference sequence). This CDR3 region has 14 residues. The CDR3 protein is CASSHHPDWREQYF. CDR3 bases: TGTGCCAGCAGTCACCACCCCGATTGGCGCGAGCAGTACTTC.

J is TRBJ2-1 and V is TRBV11-1, with a weak D call TRBD1 (7 bases). The germline V gene encodes CDR1 SGHAT and CDR2 FQDESV (reference sequence). Trimming took off 5 bases at V and 9 bases at J, with 20 bases between the two ends. The CDR3 covers 15 residues. CDR3 DNA: TGTGCCAGCAGCCAGACAGGGAGGATACAAAGTGAGCAGTTCTTC. It is translated as CASSQTGRIQSEQFF.